A single sample gave rise to the 26 T cell receptor beta chains below, sequenced in a study of CD8 T cells in Susac syndrome. Random hexamers were used to reverse transcribe the RNA input (0.5 to 1 ug). Each CDR3 protein is one row after TCRdb ran MiXCR on the immunoSEQ multiplex PCR reads. Of some 160,000 distinct CDR3 sequences listed, 85% to 95% are singletons. The sequencing sample was made of CD8+ T cells from PBMCs. All receptors come from a human donor with multiple sclerosis.

The V call is TRBV7-9, the J call TRBJ1-1; weak D call: TRBD1 (5 bases). Germline CDR1 is SEHNR and CDR2 is FQNEAQ (reference sequence). Between the trimmed V and J ends, which lost 3 bases and 6 bases, there was a span of 8 bases. The CDR3 is made up of 12 amino acids. In nucleotides, the CDR3 is TGTGCCAGCAGCTTCGGGGCCGCTGAAGCTTTCTTT. Translation: CASSFGAAEAFF.

This sequence joins TRBV5-4 and TRBJ1-1; D is uncertain. V was clipped by 2 bases and J by 0 bases, with 5 bases between them. CDR3 length: 13 amino acids. The germline V gene has CDR1 SGHNT and CDR2 YYREEE (reference sequence). CDR3 amino acids: CASSFAVNTEAFF. CDR3 sequence (DNA): TGTGCCAGCAGCTTTGCAGTGAACACTGAAGCTTTCTTT.

The chain carries TRBV9 and TRBJ1-5; 9 bases map to TRBD1. Germline assignment: CDR1 SGDLS and CDR2 YYNGEE. V was clipped by 4 bases and J by 2 bases; unmatched bases: 4. The CDR3 is 15 residues long. The CDR3 coding sequence is TGTGCCAGCAGCCCGGGACAGGGTGGCAATCAGCCCCAGCATTTT. Translating it yields CASSPGQGGNQPQHF.

The chain uses TRBV28 and TRBJ2-5, with 10 positions matching TRBD1. Germline lookup yields CDR1 MDHEN and CDR2 SYDVKM. The junction had 9 bases not matched to a gene; V was cut back by 6 bases and J by 2 bases. This CDR3 spans 16 amino acids. Here the CDR3 reads CASSPTGGRVQETQYF. The CDR3 DNA follows: TGTGCCAGCAGCCCGACAGGGGGCAGGGTACAAGAGACCCAGTACTTC.

This rearrangement joins TRBV5-6 to TRBJ2-5; TRBD1 agrees at 7 bases. The CDR3 runs to 13 residues. The V segment lost 5 bases and the J segment 2 bases; nucleotides outside the gene matches: 3. Germline values: CDR1 SGHDT, CDR2 YYEEEE. CDR3 region: CASRGTDQETQYF. As DNA, the CDR3 is TGTGCCAGCAGAGGGACAGATCAAGAGACCCAGTACTTC.

J is TRBJ2-1 and V is TRBV6-6, with 7 bases fitting TRBD1. The CDR3 spans 14 residues. CDR1 MNHNY and CDR2 SVGAGI come from the germline V gene (reference sequence). Trimming at V came to 7 bases and at J to 0 bases, leaving 3 bases not matched to a gene. CDR3 protein: CASIRQGSYNEQFF. CDR3 in DNA: TGTGCCAGCATCCGACAGGGCTCCTACAATGAGCAGTTCTTC.

This chain joins TRBV5-1 and TRBJ2-1; 13 bases map to TRBD2. The germline V gene has CDR1 SGHRS and CDR2 YFSETQ. Trimming cost V 0 bases and J 2 bases; bases outside gene matches: 2. This CDR3 region has 17 residues. The CDR3 sequence is CASSLEGLAGAYNEQFF. For the CDR3, the DNA is TGCGCCAGCAGCTTGGAAGGACTAGCGGGAGCCTACAATGAGCAGTTCTTC. Full variable domain (rest looked up from reference TRBV5-1 and TRBJ2-1): KAGVTQTPRYLIKTRGQQVTLSCSPISGHRSVSWYQQTPGQGLQFLFEYFSETQRNKGNFPGRFSGRQFSNSRSEMNVSTLELGDSALYLCASSLEGLAGAYNEQFFGPGTRLTVL.

This clonotype was seen once. The rearrangement links TRBV7-9 to TRBJ1-2; tentatively, D is TRBD1 (5 bases). This CDR3 has 15 amino acids. Germline V gene lookup returns CDR1 SEHNR and CDR2 FQNEAQ (reference sequence). V was clipped by 1 base and J by 2 bases, with 11 bases between them. CDR3 protein: CASSLGYGGNYGYTF. CDR3 sequence (DNA): TGTGCCAGCAGCTTAGGGTACGGGGGGAACTATGGCTACACCTTC. The full variable domain, in which reference TRBV7-9 and TRBJ1-2 provide the parts outside the CDR3, is DTGVSQNPRHKITKRGQNVTFRCDPISEHNRLYWYRQTLGQGPEFLTYFQNEAQLEKSRLLSDRFSAERPKGSFSTLEIQRTEQGDSAMYLCASSLGYGGNYGYTFGSGTRLTVV.

The chain joins TRBV24-1 to TRBJ2-1; D gene uncertain. V was clipped by 5 bases and J by 5 bases, with 9 bases between them. The CDR3 covers 13 residues. CDR1 and CDR2 (germline): KGHDR, SFDVKD. The CDR3 reads CATSASYHNEQFF. In nucleotides, the CDR3 is TGTGCCACCAGTGCATCGTACCACAATGAGCAGTTCTTC.

The sample holds one count of this clonotype. The CDR3 nucleotides are TGTGCCAGCAGTTTGCGCCGGGCCTCCTACGAGCAGTACTTC. Amino acid sequence: CASSLRRASYEQYF. The gene calls are TRBV27 and TRBJ2-7, with D hard to call. The V and J ends lost 3 bases and 0 bases respectively, with 9 bases between them. CDR3 length: 14 residues. Per the germline V gene, CDR1 is MNHEY and CDR2 is SMNVEV (reference sequence).

CDR3 DNA sequence: TGTGCCGCCCCGGCGGTCGGCTCCTACGAGCAGTACTTC. Protein sequence: CAAPAVGSYEQYF. V is TRBV2 and J is TRBJ2-7; D remains unclear. V lost 11 bases and J 0 bases, leaving 14 bases between the germline ends. This CDR3 spans 13 amino acids. CDR1 is SNHLY, CDR2 FYNNEI, per germline.

The J gene is TRBJ2-7, the V gene TRBV20-1, with 11 bases identical to TRBD2. This CDR3 spans 14 amino acids. V gave up 0 bases and J gave up 4 bases; unmatched junction bases: 2. Per germline, CDR1 DFQATT and CDR2 SNEGSKA (reference sequence). The CDR3 reads CSARELAGVYEQYF. CDR3 bases: TGCAGTGCTAGAGAACTAGCGGGAGTGTACGAGCAGTACTTC.

The chain links TRBV12-5 to TRBJ2-7; D unclear. Germline CDR1 LGHNT, CDR2 FRNRAP. The CDR3 length is 14 residues. V was trimmed by 1 base and J by 7 bases, leaving 14 bases between them. CDR3 sequence: CASGLAKPRWEQYF. The CDR3 region has the DNA TGTGCTAGTGGTTTGGCCAAACCTCGCTGGGAGCAGTACTTC.

The CDR3 DNA sequence: TGTGCCAGCAGCCCGGGACTAGCTATCGAGCAGTACTTC. This encodes CASSPGLAIEQYF. The V and J genes are TRBV9 and TRBJ2-7; 9 bases match TRBD2. CDR1 is SGDLS, CDR2 YYNGEE, per germline. With V trimmed by 4 bases and J by 6 bases, 5 bases remained unmatched. This CDR3 region has 13 residues.

The chain is built from TRBV11-3 and TRBJ2-1, with D possibly being TRBD2 (6 bases). The CDR3 length is 14 residues. CDR1 is SGHNT, CDR2 YENEEA, per germline. V was clipped by 5 bases and J by 8 bases, with 16 bases between them. The CDR3 region is CASSPRGSGYEQFF. In DNA, the CDR3 is TGTGCCAGCAGCCCGCGGGGTTCCGGATATGAGCAGTTCTTC.

This clonotype was picked up a small number of times. V usage is TRBV7-9 and J usage is TRBJ2-1; possible D gene TRBD2, 6 bases. Trimming removed 5 bases from V and 9 bases from J, with 11 bases in between. This CDR3 contains 12 residues. CDR1 SEHNR and CDR2 FQNEAQ come from the germline V gene (reference sequence). The CDR3 nucleotides are TGTGCCAGCAGCCATCCCGGGGGTGAGCAGTTCTTC. Protein product: CASSHPGGEQFF.

The chain employs TRBV28 and TRBJ2-7; the D gene could be TRBD1 or TRBD2 (5 bases each). The CDR3 runs to 14 residues. Germline V gene data show CDR1 as MDHEN and CDR2 as SYDVKM. V dropped 3 bases and J dropped 2 bases, with 11 bases sitting between them. CDR3 nucleotide sequence: TGTGCCAGCAGTTTCTCAGGGACCCCCTACGAGCAGTACTTC. This sequence encodes CASSFSGTPYEQYF.

V gene TRBV29-1 combines with J gene TRBJ2-3; 10 bases match TRBD2. In germline, CDR1 is SQVTM, CDR2 ANQGSEA. J gave up 1 base and V 3 bases, and 7 bases lay outside the gene matches. The CDR3 runs to 16 residues. The CDR3 loop is CSVDIALAGGTDTQYF. The CDR3 DNA reads as TGCAGCGTTGATATCGCTCTAGCGGGAGGCACAGATACGCAGTATTTT.

The chain recombines TRBV2 with TRBJ2-3; D not certain. The CDR3 is 14 residues long. V was pared by 5 bases and J by 0 bases, with 9 bases between. Germline loops: CDR1 SNHLY, CDR2 FYNNEI. The CDR3 loop reads CASSPKPSTDTQYF. CDR3 in DNA: TGTGCCAGCAGTCCCAAGCCTAGCACAGATACGCAGTATTTT.

The chain couples TRBV3-1 to TRBJ1-1; no definite D call. The V gene lost 6 bases and the J gene lost 3 bases, with 17 bases spanning the gap. Per the germline V gene, CDR1 is LGHDT and CDR2 is YNNKEL (reference sequence). This CDR3 is built from 15 residues. CDR3 sequence: CASSLYSGGYTEAFF. CDR3 DNA sequence: TGTGCCAGCAGTCTATATTCCGGAGGGTACACTGAAGCTTTCTTT.

The V and J genes are TRBV27 and TRBJ1-2; TRBD1 is a possible D gene (5 bases). CDR1 and CDR2 from the germline V gene are MNHEY and SMNVEV (reference sequence). Trimming removed 4 bases at V and 8 bases at J, with 20 bases between. The CDR3 is made up of 15 amino acids. CDR3 nucleotides: TGTGCCAGCAGTTCCCATACCAACGGGGCCGGGGGCTACACCTTC. Translating gives CASSSHTNGAGGYTF.

The chain is built from TRBV30 and TRBJ1-2, with a weak D call TRBD1 (6 bases). The V and J ends lost 0 bases and 2 bases respectively, with 16 bases between them. Per the germline V gene, CDR1 is GTSNPN and CDR2 is SVGIG (reference sequence). The CDR3 has 16 amino acids. CDR3 protein: CAWSVGGGAVNYGYTF. The CDR3 DNA reads TGTGCCTGGAGTGTAGGAGGGGGTGCCGTCAACTATGGCTACACCTTC.

The chain links TRBV4-1 to TRBJ1-1; no definite D call. The CDR3 runs 15 residues. Germline V gene sequence: CDR1 MGHRA, CDR2 YSYEKL. V lost 1 base, J lost 0 bases, and 9 bases lay in between. In DNA, the CDR3 is TGCGCCAGCAGCCAAGGGGAGGGAATGAACACTGAAGCTTTCTTT. Its protein is CASSQGEGMNTEAFF.

The count of this clonotype is one. The V gene is TRBV29-1, the J gene TRBJ1-1; maybe TRBD1 (5 bases). Germline V gene sequence: CDR1 SQVTM, CDR2 ANQGSEA. Trimming removed 1 base from V and 4 bases from J, with 10 bases in between. CDR3 length equals 13 residues. The CDR3: CSVEGYGGTEAFF. CDR3 in DNA: TGCAGCGTTGAAGGGTACGGGGGCACTGAAGCTTTCTTT.

This chain links TRBV3-1 with TRBJ2-7; D uncertain. CDR1 is LGHDT and CDR2 is YNNKEL in the germline V gene (reference sequence). V was pared by 0 bases and J by 6 bases, with 9 bases between. CDR3 length: 13 residues. CDR3: CASSQDPGSEQYF. The CDR3 DNA follows: TGTGCCAGCAGCCAAGATCCGGGCTCCGAGCAGTACTTC.

V is TRBV29-1 and J is TRBJ2-5; D is ambiguous. This CDR3 is 11 amino acids long. V was shortened by 8 bases and J by 5 bases, with 12 bases between the two germline ends. CDR1 is SQVTM, CDR2 ANQGSEA, per germline. As DNA, the CDR3 is TGCAGCCCCCGATGGCGGGAGACCCAGTACTTC. Its translation is CSPRWRETQYF.